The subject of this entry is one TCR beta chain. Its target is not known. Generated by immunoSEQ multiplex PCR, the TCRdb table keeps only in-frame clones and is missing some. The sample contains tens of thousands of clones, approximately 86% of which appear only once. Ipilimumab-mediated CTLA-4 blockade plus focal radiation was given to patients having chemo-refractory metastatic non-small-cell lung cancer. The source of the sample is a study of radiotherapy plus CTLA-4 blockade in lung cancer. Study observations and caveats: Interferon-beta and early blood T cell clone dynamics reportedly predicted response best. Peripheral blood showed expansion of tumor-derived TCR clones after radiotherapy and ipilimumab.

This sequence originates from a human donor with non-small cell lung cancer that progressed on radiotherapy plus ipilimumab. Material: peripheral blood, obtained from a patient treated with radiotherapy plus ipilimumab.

CDR3 sequence reads: CAGGNQPQHF. The CDR3 bases are TGTGCCGGGGGGAATCAGCCCCAGCATTTT. The V and J genes are TRBV28 and TRBJ1-5, with D perhaps TRBD1 (5 bases). The CDR3 spans 10 residues. Germline V gene data show CDR1 as MDHEN and CDR2 as SYDVKM. V lost 11 bases and J lost 4, with 6 bases in between. Full variable domain (outside the CDR3, taken from reference TRBV28 and TRBJ1-5): DVKVTQSSRYLVKRTGEKVFLECVQDMDHENMFWYRQDPGLGLRLIYFSYDVKMKEKGDIPEGYSVSREKKERFSLILESASTNQTSMYLCAGGNQPQHFGDGTRLSIL.